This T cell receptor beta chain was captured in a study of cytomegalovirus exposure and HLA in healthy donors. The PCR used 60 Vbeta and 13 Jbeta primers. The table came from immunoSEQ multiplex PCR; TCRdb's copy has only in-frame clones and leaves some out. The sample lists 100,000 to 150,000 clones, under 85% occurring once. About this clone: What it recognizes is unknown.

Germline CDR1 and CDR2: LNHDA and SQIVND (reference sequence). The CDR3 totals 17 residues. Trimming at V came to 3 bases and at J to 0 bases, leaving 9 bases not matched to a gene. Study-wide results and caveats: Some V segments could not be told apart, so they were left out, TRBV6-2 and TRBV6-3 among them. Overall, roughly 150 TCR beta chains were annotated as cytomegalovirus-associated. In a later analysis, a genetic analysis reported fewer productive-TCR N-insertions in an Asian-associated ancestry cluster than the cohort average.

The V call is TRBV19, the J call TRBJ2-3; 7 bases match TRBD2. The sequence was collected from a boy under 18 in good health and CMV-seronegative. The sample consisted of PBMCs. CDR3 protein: CASSIRGGVTSTDTQYF. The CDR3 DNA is TGTGCCAGTAGTATTCGTGGGGGGGTAACTAGCACAGATACGCAGTATTTT.